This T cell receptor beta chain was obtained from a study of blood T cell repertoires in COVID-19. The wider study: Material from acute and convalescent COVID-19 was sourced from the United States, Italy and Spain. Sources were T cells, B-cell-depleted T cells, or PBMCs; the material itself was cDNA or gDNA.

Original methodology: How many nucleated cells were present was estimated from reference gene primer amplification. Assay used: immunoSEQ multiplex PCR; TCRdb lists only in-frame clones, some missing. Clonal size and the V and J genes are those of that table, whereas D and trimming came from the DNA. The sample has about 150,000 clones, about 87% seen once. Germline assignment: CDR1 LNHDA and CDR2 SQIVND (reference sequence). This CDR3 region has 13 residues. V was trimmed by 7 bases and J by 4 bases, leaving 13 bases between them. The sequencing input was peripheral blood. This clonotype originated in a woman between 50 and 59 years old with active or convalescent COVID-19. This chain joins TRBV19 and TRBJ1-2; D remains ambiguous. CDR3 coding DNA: TGTGCCAGTAAAGCGGGGATCGGCTATGGCTACACCTTC. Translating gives CASKAGIGYGYTF.